Here is one TCR beta chain with its context. Its cognate antigen is unknown. These data originate in a study of CD8+CD57+ T cells in acquired aplastic anemia. Study-wide context: CD4+ and CD8+ cells, once sorted, gave DNA averaging roughly 3 ug.

Profiling of TCR beta VDJ combinations and CDR3 sequences used genomic DNA as template. TCRdb itself ran the reads through MiXCR, one entry per CDR3 protein. The sample comprises 150,000 to 200,000 distinct CDR3 sequences, under 55% of which are singletons, and more than 0.85% rests with the top ten. CDR1 and CDR2 (germline): SGHTA, FQGNSA. The CDR3 consists of 13 residues. Trimming shortened V by 3 bases and J by 6 bases, and 12 bases separated the two germline ends. The authors sequenced patients whose flow cytometry had shown CD8+CD57+ cell expansion. Sampling of blood occurred while the patients had still received no therapy. Findings and caveats of the study: A set of some 28 CD8+ CDR3 sequences was shared between patients and controls, and these sequences appeared highly expressed in patients. The study found no significant CD8+ Simpson's diversity difference between patients and controls.

The specimen was sorted CD4+, CD8+, or CD8+CD57+ T cells (not recorded which) from PBMCs. The rearrangement joins TRBV7-2 to TRBJ2-7; D is uncertain. This TCR was recovered from a human donor with aplastic anemia. This chain's CDR3 is CASSFTTISEQYF. The CDR3 DNA is TGTGCCAGCAGCTTCACGACGATTAGCGAGCAGTACTTC. The whole variable domain, remainder taken from reference TRBV7-2 and TRBJ2-7, is GAGVSQSPSNKVTEKGKDVELRCDPISGHTALYWYRQSLGQGLEFLIYFQGNSAPDKSGLPSDRFSAERTGGSVSTLTIQRTQQEDSAVYLCASSFTTISEQYFGPGTRLTVT.